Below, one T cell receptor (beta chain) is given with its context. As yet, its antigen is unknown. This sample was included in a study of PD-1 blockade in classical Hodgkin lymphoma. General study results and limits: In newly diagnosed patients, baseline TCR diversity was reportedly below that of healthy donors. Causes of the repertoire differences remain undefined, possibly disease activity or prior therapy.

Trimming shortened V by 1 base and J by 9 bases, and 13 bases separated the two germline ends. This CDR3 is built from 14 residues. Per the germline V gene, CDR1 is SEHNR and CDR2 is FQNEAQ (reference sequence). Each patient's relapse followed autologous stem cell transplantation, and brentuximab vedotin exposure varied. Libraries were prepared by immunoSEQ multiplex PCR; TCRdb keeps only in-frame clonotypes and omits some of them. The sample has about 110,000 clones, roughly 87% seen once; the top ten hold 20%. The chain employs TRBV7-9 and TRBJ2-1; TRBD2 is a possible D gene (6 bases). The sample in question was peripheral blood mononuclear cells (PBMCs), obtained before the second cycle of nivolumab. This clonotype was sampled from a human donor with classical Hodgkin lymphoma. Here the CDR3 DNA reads TGTGCCAGCAGCTTAGGTGGGGGGTCGGTTGAGCAGTTCTTC. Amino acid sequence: CASSLGGGSVEQFF.